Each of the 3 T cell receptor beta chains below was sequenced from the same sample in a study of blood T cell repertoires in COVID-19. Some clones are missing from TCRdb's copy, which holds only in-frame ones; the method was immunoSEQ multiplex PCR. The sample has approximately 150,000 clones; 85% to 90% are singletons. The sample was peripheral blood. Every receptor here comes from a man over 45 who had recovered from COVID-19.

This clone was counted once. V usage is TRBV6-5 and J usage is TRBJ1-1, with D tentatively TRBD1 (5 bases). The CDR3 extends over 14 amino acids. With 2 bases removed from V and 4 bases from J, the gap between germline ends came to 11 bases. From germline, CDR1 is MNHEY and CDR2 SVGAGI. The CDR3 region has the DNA TGTGCCAGCAGTTACAATCAGGGCGGCACTGAAGCTTTCTTT. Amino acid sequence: CASSYNQGGTEAFF.

CDR3 sequence (DNA): TGTGCCAGCAGCTCGGGGGTCGGGACTTCCACAGATACGCAGTATTTT. Encoded protein: CASSSGVGTSTDTQYF. The V call is TRBV5-8, the J call TRBJ2-3, with D tentatively TRBD2 (6 bases). Germline-derived CDR1 and CDR2 are SGHTS and YDEGEE. The V end was cut by 3 bases, the J end by 2 bases, with 16 bases between. The CDR3 loop spans 16 amino acids.

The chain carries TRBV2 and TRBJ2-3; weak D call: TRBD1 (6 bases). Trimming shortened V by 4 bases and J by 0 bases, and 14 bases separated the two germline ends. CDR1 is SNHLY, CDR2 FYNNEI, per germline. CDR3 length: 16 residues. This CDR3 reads CASSARQGPSTDTQYF. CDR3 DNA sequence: TGTGCCAGCAGTGCAAGGCAGGGGCCTAGCACAGATACGCAGTATTTT.